One and the same sample provided the 9 T cell receptor beta chains below, sequenced in a study of T cell changes during pregnancy in multiple sclerosis. The table came from immunoSEQ multiplex PCR; TCRdb's copy has only in-frame clones and leaves some out. Here the sample spans about 40,000 clones, about 90% being singletons. The sample consisted of CD4+ T cells from peripheral blood mononuclear cells, taken before pregnancy. Source of these receptors: a female donor with multiple sclerosis, enrolled in a pregnancy study.

The CDR3 region has the DNA TGCGCCAGCGGTGACAGGGGGCTGTTTTTT. This gives the protein CASGDRGLFF. The chain carries TRBV5-1 and TRBJ2-2; 8 bases line up with TRBD1. Trimming took 7 bases from V and 13 from J; bases not matched to a gene: 3. The CDR3 consists of 10 residues. The germline V gene encodes CDR1 SGHRS and CDR2 YFSETQ.

The CDR3 DNA reads TGCGCCAGCAGCTTGAGTGGGGGGAGCTCCTACAATGAGCAGTTCTTC. Protein: CASSLSGGSSYNEQFF. The chain recombines TRBV5-1 with TRBJ2-1; maybe TRBD2 (6 bases). Trimming took 1 base from V and 0 from J, leaving 11 bases between them. The CDR3 is 16 amino acids. Germline CDR1 SGHRS, CDR2 YFSETQ.

The gene calls are TRBV19 and TRBJ1-5; D gene ambiguous. Trimming cost V 5 bases and J 0 bases, with 8 bases left between them. Germline V lookup: CDR1 LNHDA, CDR2 SQIVND (reference sequence). CDR3 length: 14 amino acids. CDR3 protein: CASSERDSNQPQHF. The CDR3 coding sequence is TGTGCCAGTAGTGAGAGGGATAGCAATCAGCCCCAGCATTTT.

The V call is TRBV5-1, the J call TRBJ2-4; D may be TRBD1 (6 bases). The CDR3 totals 14 residues. V was shortened by 1 base and J by 4 bases, with 9 bases between the two germline ends. Germline V CDR1 and CDR2: SGHRS, YFSETQ. CDR3 sequence (DNA): TGCGCCAGCAGCTTGCGTCAGGGGAAAAACATTCAGTACTTC. Its protein is CASSLRQGKNIQYF.

The chain uses TRBV19 and TRBJ2-1, with TRBD2 matching over 8 bases. Per germline, CDR1 LNHDA and CDR2 SQIVND (reference sequence). The CDR3 runs 15 residues. Trimming at V came to 6 bases and at J to 3 bases, leaving 7 bases not matched to a gene. The CDR3 is CASRGAGGGYNEQFF. CDR3 bases: TGTGCCAGTAGAGGGGCGGGGGGTGGCTACAATGAGCAGTTCTTC.

The chain links TRBV2 to TRBJ2-5, with TRBD2 as a possible D gene (6 bases). The CDR3 spans 14 residues. Trimming cost V 8 bases and J 7 bases, with 20 bases left between them. Germline CDR1 is SNHLY and CDR2 is FYNNEI. The CDR3 DNA reads TGTGCCAGCCTGAGCGATTCGAGGAGGGGGACCCAGTACTTC. Its translation: CASLSDSRRGTQYF.

The V gene is TRBV19, the J gene TRBJ1-5; the D gene is possibly TRBD1 (5 bases). Per germline, CDR1 LNHDA and CDR2 SQIVND (reference sequence). The CDR3 is made up of 12 amino acids. The germline V and J ends were trimmed by 6 bases and 7 bases, with 10 bases remaining between them. CDR3 sequence: CASRQGKQPQHF. CDR3 sequence (DNA): TGTGCCAGTAGGCAGGGTAAACAGCCCCAGCATTTT.

The chain has TRBV4-1 and TRBJ2-7; D unclear. V was cut by 1 base and J by 0 bases, with 10 bases left in between. The CDR3 sequence is 15 residues long. Germline CDR1 reads MGHRA; CDR2 reads YSYEKL. The CDR3 DNA reads as TGCGCCAGCAGCCAAGGAATTCCCAGCTCCTACGAGCAGTACTTC. Residues: CASSQGIPSSYEQYF.

The chain uses TRBV5-1 and TRBJ2-7; 9 bases are a match to TRBD2. CDR3 length equals 13 residues. The germline V gene has CDR1 SGHRS and CDR2 YFSETQ. V gave up 2 bases and J gave up 5 bases; unmatched junction bases: 2. The CDR3 DNA is TGCGCCAGCAGCTTTAGCGGGAGCGACGAGCAGTACTTC. Translating gives CASSFSGSDEQYF.